Shown below are 14 T cell receptor beta chains from a single sample sequenced in a study of tumor-infiltrating lymphocytes in primary liver carcinoma. A primer in the constant region served to generate TCR beta cDNA from 500 ng of total RNA. A slightly modified ARM-PCR protocol with three nested multiplex PCR rounds produced these TCR beta libraries. TRBV1-TRBV30 forward primers paired with a C-beta reverse primer were used in the first two PCR rounds, which ran roughly 9 cycles each. TCRdb processed the multiplex PCR reads anew with MiXCR; each CDR3 protein has one entry. This table has under 85,000 distinct CDR3 sequences, approximately 77% appearing once. Co-extraction yielded RNA and DNA from around 20-30 mg of unsorted bulk tissue. Sequenced material: liver tumor tissue from sampling region 1. This sample's subset: tumor region T1, superior pole. The receptors were sampled from a man aged 35 to 55 with primary liver carcinoma and hepatitis B virus infection.

The gene calls are TRBV6-5 and TRBJ2-3; D is unresolved. The length of the CDR3 is 14 residues. Germline V gives CDR1 MNHEY, CDR2 SVGAGI. V was clipped by 10 bases and J by 4 bases, with 18 bases between them. The chain's CDR3 is CAKSVSQWADTQYF. Here the CDR3 DNA reads TGTGCCAAGAGCGTATCCCAGTGGGCAGATACGCAGTATTTT.

This clonotype was detected ten times or more. This chain uses TRBV7-9 with TRBJ2-2, with TRBD2 matching 7 bases. V shed 5 bases and J 2 bases; nucleotides not matched to a gene: 2. Germline V gene data show CDR1 as SEHNR and CDR2 as FQNEAQ (reference sequence). This CDR3 contains 14 residues. The DNA of the CDR3 is TGTGCCAGCAGCCCGGGACTAAACACCGGGGAGCTGTTTTTT. Amino acids: CASSPGLNTGELFF.

Comments on this clonotype: A clone one base away is much larger, so this may be a read error. The chain uses TRBV21-1 and TRBJ2-7. TRBV21-1 is classified as a pseudogene. The CDR3 spans 12 residues. Written as DNA, the CDR3 is TGTGCCGCCGTGGAAAAGCTCCTCGAGCAGTACTTC. Its protein product is CAAVEKLLEQYF.

Comment on this clonotype: The junction shows a germline mismatch at one end, possibly a read error. J is TRBJ2-1 and V is TRBV10-3, with 11 bases that match TRBD2. Germline assignment: CDR1 ENHRY and CDR2 SYGVKD. CDR3 length equals 14 residues. CDR3 DNA: TGTGCCACCTCGACTAGCGGGAATGACAATGAACAGTTCTTC. Its translation is CATSTSGNDNEQFF.

As regards this clonotype: One end of the junction varies from germline; a read error may be responsible. The V and J genes are TRBV6-1 and TRBJ1-4; D remains unclear. Germline V gene data show CDR1 as MNHNS and CDR2 as SASEGT. The CDR3 length is 13 residues. The CDR3 DNA reads as TGTGCCATCAGTAAGACGGTTAATGAAAAACTGTTTTTT. This sequence encodes CAISKTVNEKLFF.

The V gene is TRBV12-3 or TRBV12-4, the J gene TRBJ2-1; TRBD2 matches at 11 bases. Trimming cost V 11 bases and J 6 bases; bases outside gene matches: 12. The CDR3 runs 15 residues. CDR3 residues: CACTPGTSGPNEQFF. The CDR3 DNA sequence: TGTGCCTGCACCCCAGGGACTAGCGGCCCCAATGAGCAGTTCTTC.

In this sample, this clonotype turned up a few times. A much bigger clone sits one base away, suggesting this may be a read error. The chain carries TRBV7-9 and TRBJ2-1; D tentatively fits TRBD1 or TRBD2 (5 bases each). The CDR3 extends over 12 amino acids. Per the germline V gene, CDR1 is SEHNR and CDR2 is FQNEAQ (reference sequence). CDR3 coding DNA: TGTGCCAGCCGGGACCAGTACAATGAGCAGTCCTTC. As protein: CASRDQYNEQSF.

Comments on this clonotype: One junction end disagrees with the germline gene, perhaps due to a read error. The chain combines TRBV10-3 with TRBJ2-5, with a tentative D call TRBD1 (6 bases). Germline lookup yields CDR1 ENHRY and CDR2 SYGVKD. The CDR3 spans 14 residues. CDR3 DNA sequence: TGTGCTATCAAGGGACATGGACCCCAAGAAACCCAGTACTTC. Amino acid sequence: CAIKGHGPQETQYF.

This clonotype was picked up one time. The chain recombines TRBV29-1 with TRBJ2-2; 7 positions match TRBD1. The CDR3 consists of 14 residues. The V gene's germline CDR1 is SQVTM and CDR2 ANQGSEA. The V and J ends lost 7 bases and 6 bases, in that order; junction bases with no gene match: 11. CDR3 bases: TGCAGCGCCGGGGACAGTTTGAGACCCGGGGAGCTGTTTTTT. Translation gives CSAGDSLRPGELFF.

In regard to this clonotype: A much larger clone sits a single nucleotide away, making a read error possible. The CDR3 does not end in the conserved phenylalanine or tryptophan, so this is likely a read error. The V and J genes are TRBV5-1 and TRBJ2-7; D is perhaps TRBD2 (6 bases). Between the trimmed V and J ends, which lost 5 bases and 6 bases, there was a span of 18 bases. The CDR3 is 14 residues long. Looked up from germline, CDR1 is SGHRS and CDR2 is YFSETQ. In DNA form, the CDR3 reads TGCGCCAGCAGGCCCGGGGGAGGTGATGTCGAGCAGTACTCC. Encoded protein: CASRPGGGDVEQYS.

In the case of this clonotype: The junction departs from the called germline gene at one end, perhaps through a read error. CDR3 bases: TGCGCCAGCAGCTTGGGGACTAGCGGGGTTTACAGTGAGCAGTTCTTC. Translated, it gives CASSLGTSGVYSEQFF. This rearrangement joins TRBV5-1 to TRBJ2-1; 12 positions match TRBD2. The CDR3 sequence is 16 residues long. Germline CDR1 and CDR2: SGHRS and YFSETQ.

The chain has TRBV28 and TRBJ2-7; the match to TRBD2 covers 7 bases. The CDR3 has 14 amino acids. Germline CDR1 and CDR2: MDHEN and SYDVKM. V was clipped by 8 bases and J by 2 bases; unmatched bases: 9. CDR3 sequence reads: CASLGTNATYEQYF. The CDR3 DNA follows: TGTGCCAGCCTCGGGACTAACGCGACCTACGAGCAGTACTTC.

The sample holds many counts of this clonotype. The chain links TRBV30 to TRBJ1-4; D is possibly TRBD1 (5 bases). CDR3 length: 14 residues. From germline, CDR1 is GTSNPN and CDR2 SVGIG (reference sequence). Trimming removed 0 bases from V and 8 bases from J, with 13 bases in between. The DNA for the CDR3 is TGTGCCTGGAGTGTAAACGGGGCAGGCGAAAAACTGTTTTTT. Translated, it gives CAWSVNGAGEKLFF.

In regard to this clonotype: An end of the junction does not agree with germline; a read error may underlie this. The chain employs TRBV29-1 and TRBJ2-5; TRBD1 aligns across 7 bases. Looked up from germline, CDR1 is SQVTM and CDR2 is ANQGSEA. The length of the CDR3 is 12 residues. The CDR3 DNA sequence: TGCAGCTCCGGACAGGCTCAAGAGAGCCAGTACTTC. It translates to CSSGQAQESQYF.